This T cell receptor beta chain was obtained from a study of shared clonotypes between healthy human individuals (TCRdb year 2020). Study-level background: The cohort included a few men and a couple of women between 18 and 49 years of age. For each donor, CD4 naive and CD4 memory were each run on three plates, CD8 naive on two plates, and CD8 memory on one plate. To estimate repertoire size and how much clonotypes are shared between individuals, the study performed deep sequencing of blood TCR repertoires from about five healthy adults. To increase sequencing depth and limit assay-specific biases, different laboratories used diverse techniques to prepare libraries and sequence TCR repertoires. Each donor's leukapheresis produced roughly between about 0.85 and 10 billion PBMCs.

Using the deep immunoSEQ assay, TCR CDR3 regions were amplified from genomic DNA by multiplex PCR. For each cell subset, the extracted genomic DNA was distributed evenly across all wells of several immunoSEQ 96-well plates, and each plate served as one replicate. For sorted subsets, around 200 ng genomic DNA, equal to 30,000 to 35,000 T cell genomes, was loaded into each replicate PCR. Purified libraries were quantified with a Qubit 3.0 fluorometer, sized on a Bioanalyzer 2100, and re-quantified with the KAPA Library Quantification kit. A separate single-read 150-cycle Illumina NextSeq 550 flow cell was used to sequence each immunoSEQ 96-well plate. From the authors' description of their analysis: Because the immunoSEQ output held only junctional sequences and lacked quality scores, the filtering could not match the filtering applied to full-length reads. To assign V/J genes and CDR3, sequences were annotated using PyIR, a Python wrapper for IgBLAST v1.9, with IMGT germline references. Reads were filtered out if the reads had weak V/J assignments (E-value above 1e-6), no CDR3, stop codons, out-of-frame junctions, or ambiguous translated residues. A V3J clonotype was defined by an identical inferred V gene, J gene, and CDR3 amino acid sequence. Percentage overlap between repertoires was calculated by dividing the number of shared unique clonotypes by the size of the smaller repertoire. Three approaches were used to assess repertoire richness: RTK rarefaction, the Chao1 estimator, and Recon v2.1 estimates of unobserved clonotypes. Generation probabilities for all TCRbeta clonotypes obtained by the gDNA method from a handful of donors were computed using OLGA. TCRdb limited this immuneACCESS table to in-frame rearrangements with V and J called. A share of clones is missing; checked studies link under half to unresolved V genes, and the rest is unexplained. The DNA gave D and trimming, while V, J and clone size come from that table. This sample gives a few million clones in total; approximately 93% of them show up just once. The top ten clones comprise 0.39% of the sample.

To note about this clone: Its antigen has not been determined. Base-call qualities are not available, and no considerably larger clone is one nucleotide away.

The donors were healthy, HIV-negative adults who had no recently reported acute infections or vaccinations. Only Caucasian adults living in Nashville, Tennessee, USA were represented among the donors. Magnetic negative selection was used to enrich CD4+ T cells, after which naive cells were positively selected on CD45RA and the negative fraction became the memory subset. Blood was collected by leukapheresis, and PBMCs were isolated by Ficoll-Histopaque density gradient centrifugation and then cryopreserved in liquid nitrogen vapor phase. Analytical flow cytometry was used to check the purity and quantity of every magnetically sorted T cell population. Genomic DNA was isolated from each sorted fraction and quantified by UV absorbance on a Nanodrop 2000c. On the study overall, not on this receptor specifically: Sharing across a handful of donors was observed for roughly 5% of naive CD4, 3% to 3.5% of naive CD8, over 2% of memory CD4, and over 0.3% of memory CD8 clonotypes. Pairwise subsampling led to the expectation that sequencing depth would affect the degree of clonotype sharing among donors. The genetic and exposure-history diversity represented was limited by the small number of donors. Incomplete sequencing was indicated by rarefaction of sorted-subset datasets, despite the large sequencing depth. Estimated clonotype richness was generally larger for naive than for memory subsets. Compared with non-shared clonotypes, clonotypes shared by all four sorted-subset donors had higher generation probabilities. Sampling was restricted to blood, and TCR repertoires in tissues likely differ from the TCR repertoires found in blood.

Trimming takes 0 bases off V and 5 bases off J; junction bases not matched to a gene: 0. The germline V gene (reference sequence) gives CDR1 as WNHNN and CDR2 as SYGVQD. The CDR3, from cysteine to phenylalanine, totals 13 residues. The entry retains the CDR3 DNA only, 39 bases that are in frame from base 1. The sequence came from a man younger than 35 in good health. Some clones in this sample may be carry-over from other donors' samples. Rearrangement joined TRBV10-1 to TRBJ2-5; 7 bases in the junction line up with TRBD2. The sequenced sample was naive CD4+ T cells from PBMCs. The cell subset or site label here, explained by the study, means: CD45RA+ positively selected. CDR3 protein: CASSESGGETQYF. At the DNA level, the sequence is TGCGCCAGCAGTGAGTCGGGGGGGGAGACCCAGTACTTC.